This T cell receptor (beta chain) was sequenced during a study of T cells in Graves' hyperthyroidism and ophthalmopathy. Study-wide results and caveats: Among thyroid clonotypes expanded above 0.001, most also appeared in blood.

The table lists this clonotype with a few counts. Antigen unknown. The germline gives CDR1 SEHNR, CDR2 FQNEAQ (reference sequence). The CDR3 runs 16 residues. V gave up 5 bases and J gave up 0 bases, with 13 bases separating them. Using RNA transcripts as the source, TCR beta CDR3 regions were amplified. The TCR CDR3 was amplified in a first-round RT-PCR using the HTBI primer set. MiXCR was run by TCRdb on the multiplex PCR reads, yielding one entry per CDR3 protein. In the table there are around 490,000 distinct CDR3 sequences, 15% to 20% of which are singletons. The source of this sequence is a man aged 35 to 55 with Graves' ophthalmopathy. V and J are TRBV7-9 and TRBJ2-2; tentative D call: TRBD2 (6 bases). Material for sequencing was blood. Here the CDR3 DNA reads TGTGCCAGCAGCCCAAGGGGAGGTACGAACACCGGGGAGCTGTTTTTT. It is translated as CASSPRGGTNTGELFF.